This is a list of T cell receptor beta chains from one sample in a study of blood T cell repertoires in COVID-19. Only in-frame clones appear in the TCRdb table, and some are missing; sequencing was by immunoSEQ multiplex PCR. The sample carries fewer than 250,000 clones, about 83% recorded once. The material sequenced was peripheral blood. Receptor source: a middle-aged man with active or convalescent COVID-19. Each CDR3 is given with its conserved first and last residue. D genes are given only for firm matches. Size tells how often a clone was seen (once, few, many) or the class of an expanded clone, and some rows leave it out.

TRBV5-4	TRBD2	NA	TRBJ2-5	CASSSGLGSAQYF	TGTGCCAGCAGCTCGGGACTAGGATCGGCCCAGTACTTC
TRBV10-2	NA	NA	TRBJ2-5	CASSVWRGPLRETQYF	TGCGCCAGCAGTGTGTGGCGGGGGCCTCTGCGGGAGACCCAGTACTTC
TRBV5-1	TRBD2	NA	TRBJ2-3	CASSGLAGGADTQYF	TGCGCCAGCAGCGGATTAGCGGGGGGGGCAGATACGCAGTATTTT
TRBV7-9	TRBD1	medium-sized	TRBJ1-1	CASSLESRTGGTFF	TGTGCCAGCAGCTTAGAAAGTAGGACAGGAGGGACTTTCTTT
TRBV6-5	TRBD1	NA	TRBJ1-4	CASSQQGASNEKLFF	TGTGCCAGCAGTCAACAGGGGGCGAGTAATGAAAAACTGTTTTTT
TRBV19	TRBD2	NA	TRBJ2-3	CASKRTSGPGDTQYF	TGTGCCAGTAAAAGGACTAGCGGGCCTGGGGATACGCAGTATTTT
TRBV7-8	NA	NA	TRBJ1-5	CASSRRQEHQPQHF	TGTGCCAGCAGCCGGAGACAGGAACATCAGCCCCAGCATTTT
TRBV19	NA	NA	TRBJ2-2	CASSRTGTTNTGELFF	TGTGCCAGTAGTAGGACCGGGACAACGAACACCGGGGAGCTGTTTTTT
TRBV27	TRBD2	NA	TRBJ2-7	CASSSSGTSGRAYEQYF	TGTGCCAGCAGTTCCTCCGGGACTAGCGGGAGGGCCTACGAGCAGTACTTC
TRBV6-5	NA	NA	TRBJ1-2	CASSYRRGVVRYTF	TGTGCCAGCAGTTACAGGAGGGGTGTAGTCCGCTACACCTTC
TRBV3-1/TRBV3-2	NA	NA	TRBJ1-4	CASSTYRDSKKLFF	TGTGCCAGCAGCACCTACCGGGACTCGAAAAAACTGTTTTTT
TRBV14	NA	NA	TRBJ2-1	CASSHGRSSFLETRSGRGEQFF	TGTGCCAGCAGCCACGGTAGATCTAGCTTCCTCGAGACTCGGAGTGGGCGGGGAGAGCAGTTCTTC
TRBV7-8	NA	many	TRBJ1-2	CASSLAPGRVDYGYTF	TGTGCCAGCAGCTTAGCGCCAGGGAGGGTAGACTATGGCTACACCTTC
TRBV7-8	TRBD1	once	TRBJ1-2	CASSSRAGGGHSGYTF	TGTGCCAGCAGCTCCCGGGCAGGGGGCGGGCATTCTGGCTACACCTTC
TRBV6-2/TRBV6-3	TRBD2	NA	TRBJ2-5	CASSYGRGRSTLTETQYF	TGTGCCAGCAGTTACGGGCGCGGGAGATCAACGTTAACGGAGACCCAGTACTTC
TRBV24-1	NA	few	TRBJ1-2	CATSTAGGYTF	TGTGCCACCAGTACCGCGGGGGGCTACACCTTC
TRBV27	NA	NA	TRBJ2-3	CASSFARDTQYF	TGTGCCAGCAGTTTCGCACGGGATACGCAGTATTTT
TRBV19	TRBD1	NA	TRBJ1-3	CASRLQGAVSGNTIYF	TGTGCCAGTAGGCTACAGGGGGCGGTTTCTGGAAACACCATATATTTT
TRBV5-1	TRBD1	NA	TRBJ2-7	CASSQRTGIHEQYF	TGCGCCAGCAGCCAGCGGACAGGGATCCACGAGCAGTACTTC
TRBV6-5	NA	NA	TRBJ2-3	CASSYRTGADTQYF	TGTGCCAGCAGCTATCGGACTGGCGCAGATACGCAGTATTTT
TRBV5-8	NA	NA	TRBJ1-2	CASSSGGPGAYGYTF	TGTGCCAGCAGCTCTGGCGGGCCGGGTGCCTATGGCTACACCTTC
TRBV12-5	NA	NA	TRBJ1-4	CASSRGSTNEKLFF	TGTGCTAGCTCTCGGGGGTCAACTAATGAAAAACTGTTTTTT
TRBV18	NA	NA	TRBJ1-1	CASSPRIRYRGRNTEAFF	TGTGCCAGCTCACCACGCATCCGGTACCGGGGTCGGAACACTGAAGCTTTCTTT
TRBV5-8	TRBD2	NA	TRBJ2-2	CASSLAVLAGGLGGELFF	TGTGCCAGCAGCTTGGCCGTCCTAGCGGGAGGCCTGGGCGGGGAGCTGTTTTTT
TRBV6-1	TRBD1	NA	TRBJ1-2	CASSEGTGSNYGYTF	TGTGCCAGCAGTGAAGGGACAGGGAGTAACTATGGCTACACCTTC
TRBV28	TRBD1	few	TRBJ1-5	CASSLRERDRRQPQHF	TGTGCCAGCAGCCTCCGGGAAAGGGACAGGAGGCAGCCCCAGCATTTT
TRBV28	TRBD1	NA	TRBJ1-5	CASSRRQGELQPQHF	TGTGCCAGCAGCCGACGACAGGGGGAGCTCCAGCCCCAGCATTTT
TRBV10-3	TRBD1	once	TRBJ1-1	CAISTQGAGTEAFF	TGTGCCATCAGCACACAGGGGGCTGGCACTGAAGCTTTCTTT
TRBV7-2	NA	once	TRBJ1-3	CASSSYGGGSSGNTIYF	TGTGCCAGCAGCTCTTATGGGGGGGGATCCTCTGGAAACACCATATATTTT
TRBV6-5	NA	NA	TRBJ2-1	CASRPLAVFNEQFF	TGTGCCAGCAGGCCGCTAGCTGTTTTCAATGAGCAGTTCTTC
TRBV3-1/TRBV3-2	TRBD2	NA	TRBJ2-5	CASSQDEVGGQETQYF	TGTGCCAGCAGCCAAGATGAGGTCGGGGGGCAAGAGACCCAGTACTTC
TRBV3-1/TRBV3-2	NA	few	TRBJ1-4	CASSQSNSYEKLFF	TGTGCCAGCAGCCAATCGAACAGCTATGAAAAACTGTTTTTT
TRBV6-2/TRBV6-3	TRBD1	NA	TRBJ2-1	CASSDLAGTANNEQFF	TGTGCCAGCAGTGACCTCGCCGGGACAGCAAACAATGAGCAGTTCTTC
TRBV15	NA	NA	TRBJ2-7	CATSRDGVGGQGAYEQYF	TGTGCCACCAGCAGAGATGGGGTCGGTGGCCAGGGTGCCTACGAGCAGTACTTC
TRBV5-5	TRBD2	NA	TRBJ2-1	CASSRIQAGVFYNEQFF	TGTGCCAGCAGCCGGATCCAAGCGGGAGTGTTTTACAATGAGCAGTTCTTC
TRBV2	TRBD1	NA	TRBJ2-7	CASARQGMSYEQYF	TGTGCCAGCGCTCGACAGGGAATGAGCTACGAGCAGTACTTC
TRBV7-2	TRBD2	NA	TRBJ2-3	CASRLTSGTDTQYF	TGTGCCAGCAGATTGACTAGCGGCACAGATACGCAGTATTTT